A selection of T cell receptor beta chains follows, all from one sample in a study of technical replicates of blood from a few donors. Generated by immunoSEQ multiplex PCR, the TCRdb table keeps only in-frame clones and is missing some. The data hold some 85,000 clones, with 90% to 98% observed a single time. Sequenced: T cells isolated from PBMCs. These receptors came from a human donor in good health. The CDR3 runs from the conserved cysteine through the conserved F or W. The D gene is left open where the match is weak.

V gene	D gene	CDR3 protein
TRBV5-1	TRBD1	CASSLDREKATLFF
TRBV7-9	TRBD1	CASSFGTGGPTGYTF
TRBV4-1	NA	CASSQAGFEQYF
TRBV19	NA	CASSIRIGGTEAFF
TRBV28	NA	CASSLLDRTNYGYTF
TRBV6-4	NA	CASSDSTNTEAFF
TRBV4-3	NA	CASSPLQGGETQYF
TRBV2	NA	CASSRDYTEAFF
TRBV5-6	NA	CASSLGGGYTDTQYF
TRBV9	TRBD2	CASHNFNSGPYEQYF
TRBV9	NA	CASSPVGGGGTDTQYF
TRBV4-2	NA	CASSQDIQEWAGELFF
TRBV21-1	NA	CASKIRKYSGKVDEQYF
TRBV28	NA	CASSLGGPAYEQYF
TRBV29-1	NA	CSVPASVYNEQFF
TRBV5-4	NA	CASSLEPGDYYGYTF
TRBV6-4	NA	CASSVEGSSYNEQFF
TRBV5-1	TRBD1	CASSGGDRGLVVEQYF
TRBV2	NA	CASEGGRAYNEQFF
TRBV25-1	NA	CASSERAFEQYF
TRBV4-1	NA	CASSQVRGGSQADTQYF
TRBV10-1	NA	CASSRGGPEKLFF
TRBV7-2	NA	CASSLAPGGYTIYF
TRBV6-5	NA	CASFQSSSGANVLTF
TRBV30	TRBD1	CAWDRDSYTEAFF
TRBV7-9	NA	CASSLGGATFGEKLFF
TRBV7-9	TRBD2	CASSSHGTSGRGFYEQFF
TRBV5-1	NA	CASTFQYEQYF
TRBV5-4	NA	CASSLDFGGGGNTIYF
TRBV4-3	TRBD1	CASSQVGTGSEKLFF
TRBV27	NA	CASSLSDKGKYEQYF
TRBV7-3	TRBD1	CASSPRTGGNEQFF
TRBV2	NA	CASSERQVMNTEAFF
TRBV27	NA	CASSLVLGIRAFF
TRBV5-1	TRBD1	CASSVDRRGYGYTF
TRBV10-3	TRBD2	CAISGGTSSYNEQFF
TRBV10-1	TRBD2	CASSYLAGTEYNEQFF
TRBV9	TRBD1	CASSVGSSDRVDTIYF
TRBV5-6	TRBD1	CASSPVGTGGTHYGYTF
TRBV9	NA	CASSVAPDTNVLTF
TRBV19	NA	CASTRVLEGDTQYF
TRBV7-6	NA	CASSSGAGYGYTF
TRBV6-5	NA	CASSSYRSKAEKLFF
TRBV10-3	NA	CAISSSGSSYEQYF
TRBV27	NA	CASSPRHSDEQFF
TRBV28	TRBD1	CASSLDRAVTQYF
TRBV28	NA	CASSRLLRGETQYF
TRBV9	NA	CASGPAGLEEQYF
TRBV11-3	NA	CASSSAGVNEQFF
TRBV11-2	TRBD2	CASSSGLAGEGEQYF
TRBV28	TRBD2	CASGGLAVYEQYF
TRBV7-9	TRBD1	CASSPPPGRDRAGYEQYF
TRBV6-1	NA	CARAVSGANVLTF
TRBV6-5	NA	CASSYEGPGVYNEQFF
TRBV7-2	NA	CASSLVGVGTEAFF
TRBV7-9	NA	CASSLLNTGELFF
TRBV25-1	TRBD2	CASSVAGSTDTQYF
TRBV14	NA	CASSQEKGYLGDQPQHF
TRBV7-2	NA	CASSLASGPYNEQFF
TRBV5-1	NA	CASSLALRGDKQYF